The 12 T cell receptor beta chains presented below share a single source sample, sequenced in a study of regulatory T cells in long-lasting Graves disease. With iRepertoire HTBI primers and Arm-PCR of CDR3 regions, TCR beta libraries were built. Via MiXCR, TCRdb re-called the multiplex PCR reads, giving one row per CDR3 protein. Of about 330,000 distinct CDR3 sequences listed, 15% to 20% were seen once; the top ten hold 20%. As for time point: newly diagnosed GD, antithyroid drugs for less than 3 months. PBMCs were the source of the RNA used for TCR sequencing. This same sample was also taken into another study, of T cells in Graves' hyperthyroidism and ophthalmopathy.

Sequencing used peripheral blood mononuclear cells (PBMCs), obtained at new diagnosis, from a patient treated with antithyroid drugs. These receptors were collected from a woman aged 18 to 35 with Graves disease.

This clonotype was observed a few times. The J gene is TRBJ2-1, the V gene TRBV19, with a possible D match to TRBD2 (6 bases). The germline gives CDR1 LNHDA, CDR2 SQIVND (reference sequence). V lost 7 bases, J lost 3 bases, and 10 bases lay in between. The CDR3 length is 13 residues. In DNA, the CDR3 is TGTGCCAGTACCCCGGGGGTCTACAATGAGCAGTTCTTC. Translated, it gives CASTPGVYNEQFF.

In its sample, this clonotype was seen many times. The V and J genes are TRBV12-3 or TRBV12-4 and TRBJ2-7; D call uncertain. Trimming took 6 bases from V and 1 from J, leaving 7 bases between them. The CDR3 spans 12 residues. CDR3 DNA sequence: TGTGCCAGCAGCCCTACGTCCTACGAGCAGTACTTC. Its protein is CASSPTSYEQYF.

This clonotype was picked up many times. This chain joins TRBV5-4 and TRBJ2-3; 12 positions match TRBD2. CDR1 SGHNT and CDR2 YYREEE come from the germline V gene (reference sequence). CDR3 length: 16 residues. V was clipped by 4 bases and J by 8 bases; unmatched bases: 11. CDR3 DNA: TGTGCCAGCAGCCGCCCCGGGCTAGCGGGAGGGGGTACGCAGTATTTT. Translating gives CASSRPGLAGGGTQYF.

The CDR3 spells CASSPAGGNEQFF. CDR3 nucleotide sequence: TGTGCCAGCAGCCCCGCGGGAGGGAATGAGCAGTTCTTC. This sequence joins TRBV11-2 and TRBJ2-1; TRBD2 matches at 9 bases. The ends lost 5 bases at V and 7 bases at J; junction bases unmatched: 3. CDR3 length: 13 residues. The germline CDR1 and CDR2 sequences are SGHAT and FQNNGV.

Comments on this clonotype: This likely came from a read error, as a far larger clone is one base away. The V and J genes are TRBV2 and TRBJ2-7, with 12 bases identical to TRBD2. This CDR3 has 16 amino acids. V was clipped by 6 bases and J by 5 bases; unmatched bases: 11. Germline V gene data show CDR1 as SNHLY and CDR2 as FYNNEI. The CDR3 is CASRANLAGGPDEQYF. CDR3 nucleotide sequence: TGTGCCAGCAGGGCCAACCTAGCGGGAGGGCCAGACGAGCAGTACTTC.

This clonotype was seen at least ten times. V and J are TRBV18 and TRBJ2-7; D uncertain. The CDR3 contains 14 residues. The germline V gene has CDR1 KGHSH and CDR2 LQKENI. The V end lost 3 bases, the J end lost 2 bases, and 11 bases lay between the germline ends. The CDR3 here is CASSPQPGAYEQYF. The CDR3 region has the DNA TGTGCCAGCTCACCCCAGCCTGGCGCCTACGAGCAGTACTTC.

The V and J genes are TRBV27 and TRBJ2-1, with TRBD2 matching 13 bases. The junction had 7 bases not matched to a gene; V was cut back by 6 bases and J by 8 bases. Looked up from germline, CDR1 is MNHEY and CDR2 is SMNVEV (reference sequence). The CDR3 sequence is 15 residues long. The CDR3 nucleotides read TGTGCCAGCAGCCTGACTAGCGGGAGGCTGTATGAGCAGTTCTTC. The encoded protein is CASSLTSGRLYEQFF.

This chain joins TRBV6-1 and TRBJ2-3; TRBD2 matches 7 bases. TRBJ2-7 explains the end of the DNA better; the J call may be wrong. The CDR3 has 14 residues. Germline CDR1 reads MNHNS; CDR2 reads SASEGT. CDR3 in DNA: TGTGCCAGCAGTGAACGGACTAGTATCTACGAGCAGTACTTC. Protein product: CASSERTSIYEQYF.

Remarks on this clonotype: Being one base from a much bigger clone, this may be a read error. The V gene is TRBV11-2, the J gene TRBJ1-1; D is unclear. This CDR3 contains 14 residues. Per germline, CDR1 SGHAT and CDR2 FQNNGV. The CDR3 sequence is CAGSFSAQNTEAFF. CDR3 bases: TGTGCCGGCAGCTTTTCAGCCCAGAACACTGAAGCTTTCTTT.

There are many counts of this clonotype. CDR3 residues: CASSERTGQTYEQYF. In DNA, the CDR3 is TGTGCCAGCAGTGAACGGACAGGGCAGACCTACGAGCAGTACTTC. This rearrangement joins TRBV2 to TRBJ2-7, with TRBD1 identical over 8 bases. V was clipped by 2 bases and J by 2 bases; unmatched bases: 5. Germline V lookup: CDR1 SNHLY, CDR2 FYNNEI. This CDR3 region has 15 residues.

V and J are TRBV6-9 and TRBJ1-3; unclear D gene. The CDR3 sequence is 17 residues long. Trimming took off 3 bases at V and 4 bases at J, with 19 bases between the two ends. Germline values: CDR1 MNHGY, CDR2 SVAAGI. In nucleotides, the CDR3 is TGTGCCAGCAGTTACCCGAATCCAACCCGAGAGGGAAACACCATATATTTT. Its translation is CASSYPNPTREGNTIYF.

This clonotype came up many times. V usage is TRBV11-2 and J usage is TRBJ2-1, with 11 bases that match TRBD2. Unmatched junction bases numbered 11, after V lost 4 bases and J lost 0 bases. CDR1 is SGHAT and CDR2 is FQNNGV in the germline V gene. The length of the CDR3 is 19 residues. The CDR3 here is CASSSLAGGPKSSYNEQFF. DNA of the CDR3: TGTGCCAGCAGCTCCCTAGCGGGAGGTCCTAAAAGCTCCTACAATGAGCAGTTCTTC.